This paragraph reports one T cell receptor beta chain. The sample belongs to a study of control samples from healthy donors and cancer patients. Using immunoSEQ multiplex PCR, the repertoire was profiled, and TCRdb retains in-frame clones only, with some absent. The data contain 100,000 to 150,000 clones, about nine tenths of them singletons. The CDR3 spans 13 residues. V was shortened by 2 bases and J by 9 bases, with 11 bases between the two germline ends. Germline assignment: CDR1 MNHNS and CDR2 SASEGT. The sequence derives from a man aged 40-49 years in good health. The specimen sequenced was blood. The rearrangement uses TRBV6-1 and TRBJ1-5; D is possibly TRBD1 (5 bases). DNA for the CDR3: TGTGCCAGCAGTGAAAGGGGCCCCGGGCCCCAGCATTTT. Protein sequence: CASSERGPGPQHF.